The 27 T cell receptor beta chains below were found in one sample sequenced in a study of regulatory T cells in long-lasting Graves disease. Time point described: persistent/refractory GD, antithyroid drugs over 5 years with positive TRAb. Extracted PBMC RNA gave rise to the TCR library. Construction of TCR beta libraries relied on iRepertoire HTBI primers and on Arm-PCR targeting CDR3 regions. TCRdb re-derived calls from the multiplex PCR reads in MiXCR, one entry per CDR3 protein. The table has 650,000 to 700,000 distinct CDR3 sequences, around 32% seen once. Here the sequenced sample was peripheral blood mononuclear cells (PBMCs), taken when the disease was refractory, from a patient treated with antithyroid drugs. The receptor source for this set is a female donor with Graves disease.

The rearrangement uses TRBV12-3 or TRBV12-4 and TRBJ2-5, with D perhaps TRBD1 (6 bases). V was shortened by 6 bases and J by 4 bases, with 21 bases between the two germline ends. CDR3 size: 16 residues. In DNA, the CDR3 is TGTGCCAGCAGCCCGCGACAGGAAATCGTGCGAGAGACCCAGTACTTC. Protein product: CASSPRQEIVRETQYF.

This clonotype showed up just a few times. This rearrangement joins TRBV5-5 to TRBJ2-5, with 12 nucleotides matching TRBD2. This CDR3 region has 17 residues. The germline V gene encodes CDR1 SGHKS and CDR2 YYEKEE (reference sequence). V lost 4 bases and J lost 0; bases outside the gene matches: 7. This CDR3 is CASSRLGLAGNQETQYF. The CDR3 nucleotides read TGTGCCAGCAGCCGACTTGGACTAGCGGGGAACCAAGAGACCCAGTACTTC.

The rearrangement links TRBV5-1 to TRBJ2-7; D is unclear. Trimming removed 4 bases from V and 10 bases from J, with 18 bases in between. The CDR3 loop spans 13 amino acids. Per germline, CDR1 SGHRS and CDR2 YFSETQ. The CDR3: CASSPGLLPSQYF. CDR3 DNA: TGCGCCAGCAGCCCGGGCCTCCTTCCCTCCCAGTACTTC. Complete variable domain (other parts from reference TRBV5-1 and TRBJ2-7): KAGVTQTPRYLIKTRGQQVTLSCSPISGHRSVSWYQQTPGQGLQFLFEYFSETQRNKGNFPGRFSGRQFSNSRSEMNVSTLELGDSALYLCASSPGLLPSQYFGPGTRLTVT.

This clonotype was detected a few times. V gene TRBV28 combines with J gene TRBJ1-2; unclear D gene. Between the trimmed V and J ends, which lost 6 bases and 5 bases, there was a span of 16 bases. This CDR3 is built from 14 residues. Germline CDR1 reads MDHEN; CDR2 reads SYDVKM. The chain's CDR3 is CASRPPGVRYGYTF. The DNA of the CDR3 is TGTGCCAGCAGACCTCCGGGTGTGCGATATGGCTACACCTTC.

The V and J genes are TRBV27 and TRBJ1-3; D is unclear. CDR3 length: 18 amino acids. The V end was cut by 1 base, the J end by 0 bases, with 16 bases between. Germline assignment: CDR1 MNHEY and CDR2 SMNVEV (reference sequence). The CDR3 protein is CASSLFGRAAYSGNTIYF. The CDR3 DNA reads as TGTGCCAGCAGTTTATTTGGGAGGGCAGCTTACTCTGGAAACACCATATATTTT.

This clonotype occurred a few times. The V gene is TRBV6-1, the J gene TRBJ1-1; no clear D gene. This CDR3 has 13 residues. The ends were cut back, 7 bases at V and 5 bases at J, with 14 bases in the middle. The germline V gene has CDR1 MNHNS and CDR2 SASEGT. The CDR3 reads CASKELGWTEAFF. CDR3 nucleotides: TGTGCCAGCAAAGAGCTAGGGTGGACTGAAGCTTTCTTT.

In this sample, this clonotype turned up a few times. This chain uses TRBV6-1 with TRBJ2-5; 7 bases fit TRBD1. From germline, CDR1 is MNHNS and CDR2 SASEGT. V was pared by 7 bases and J by 5 bases, with 7 bases of the junction left unmatched. This CDR3 region has 13 residues. CDR3 in amino acids: CASTKGAKETQYF. CDR3 nucleotides: TGTGCCAGCACAAAGGGGGCTAAGGAGACCCAGTACTTC.

V gene TRBV6-1 combines with J gene TRBJ2-7; TRBD2 aligns across 9 bases. CDR3 length equals 13 residues. Losses at the gene ends were 7 bases for V and 6 bases for J; bases not matched to a gene: 7. Per germline, CDR1 MNHNS and CDR2 SASEGT. CDR3 residues: CASILAGAPEQYF. The DNA of the CDR3 is TGTGCCAGCATATTAGCGGGAGCTCCCGAGCAGTACTTC.

J is TRBJ2-7 and V is TRBV29-1; possible D gene TRBD1, 6 bases. CDR3 length: 15 amino acids. CDR1 and CDR2 (germline): SQVTM, ANQGSEA. Trimming shortened V by 3 bases and J by 6 bases, and 21 bases separated the two germline ends. CDR3 coding DNA: TGCAGCGTTGACTTTGGGGACACCTACCTGGGCGAGCAGTACTTC. Translating it yields CSVDFGDTYLGEQYF.

To note about this clonotype: One end of the junction varies from germline; a read error may be responsible. V usage is TRBV27 and J usage is TRBJ2-5, with D perhaps being TRBD1 or TRBD2 (6 bases each). This CDR3 has 13 residues. Germline V CDR1 and CDR2: MNHEY, SMNVEV (reference sequence). Here the CDR3 reads CAGSLQGGETQYF. The CDR3 DNA is TGTGCCGGCAGTTTACAGGGAGGAGAGACCCAGTACTTC.

This clonotype has at least ten counts. This chain connects TRBV2 to TRBJ2-7; the match to TRBD1 covers 7 bases. V lost 9 bases, J lost 0 bases, and 5 bases stayed unmatched. The CDR3 is 13 residues long. Germline loops: CDR1 SNHLY, CDR2 FYNNEI. This CDR3 reads CASLGQSSYEQYF. The CDR3 nucleotides are TGTGCCAGTCTGGGACAGAGCTCCTACGAGCAGTACTTC.

In DNA form, the CDR3 reads TGTGCCAGTAAAGTTGAGCACCCGGACCCCTATCAGCCCCAGCATTTT. The encoded protein is CASKVEHPDPYQPQHF. The rearrangement uses TRBV19 and TRBJ1-5; D ambiguous. Deletions cut 7 bases from V and 5 bases from J, with 21 bases between. CDR3 size: 16 residues. Germline V CDR1 and CDR2: LNHDA, SQIVND (reference sequence).

The rearrangement joins TRBV7-2 to TRBJ1-5; D is unclear. This CDR3 has 14 residues. The V gene lost 1 base and the J gene lost 4 bases, with 8 bases spanning the gap. CDR1 and CDR2 (germline): SGHTA, FQGNSA. The CDR3 DNA follows: TGTGCCAGCAGCTTAGTTGTCGTAAATCAGCCCCAGCATTTT. Amino acids: CASSLVVVNQPQHF.

The chain carries TRBV11-2 and TRBJ1-1; 12 bases agree with TRBD1. The CDR3 is made up of 16 amino acids. Per germline, CDR1 SGHAT and CDR2 FQNNGV. The J segment lost 5 bases and the V segment lost 5 bases, leaving 9 bases of the junction unmatched. CDR3 sequence (DNA): TGTGCCAGCAGCCCCTATGGGACAGGGGGCGAGACTGAAGCTTTCTTT. Amino acid sequence: CASSPYGTGGETEAFF.

The CDR3 region has the DNA TGTGCCAGCAATCTCGTCCCGGGACCTGAAGCTTTCTTT. Its protein is CASNLVPGPEAFF. This chain joins TRBV27 and TRBJ1-1, with D perhaps TRBD1 (5 bases). The CDR3 contains 13 residues. The V end was cut by 7 bases, the J end by 6 bases, with 15 bases between. Germline lookup yields CDR1 MNHEY and CDR2 SMNVEV (reference sequence).

Of note for this clonotype: A much larger clone differs by one base, so this may be a read error. The chain employs TRBV6-1 and TRBJ1-1, with TRBD1 identical over 8 bases. The germline V gene has CDR1 MNHNS and CDR2 SASEGT. This CDR3 has 14 amino acids. The V segment lost 4 bases and the J segment 1 base; nucleotides outside the gene matches: 2. The DNA of the CDR3 is TGTGCCAGCAGTGGACAGGGGACGAACACTGAAGCTTTCTTT. Translation: CASSGQGTNTEAFF.

Details on this clonotype: This sequence may be a read error, since a much larger clone differs from it by one base. The rearrangement uses TRBV27 and TRBJ1-2; D remains unclear. Germline assignment: CDR1 MNHEY and CDR2 SMNVEV (reference sequence). The CDR3 loop spans 13 amino acids. CDR3 in amino acids: CTSSLVPSYGYTF. The DNA of the CDR3 is TGTACCAGCAGTTTAGTGCCTAGCTATGGCTACACCTTC.

This clonotype was seen a handful of times. CDR3 in amino acids: CASSLRLAQADTQYF. CDR3 in DNA: TGTGCCAGCAGCTTGAGACTAGCGCAAGCGGATACGCAGTATTTT. V gene TRBV5-6 combines with J gene TRBJ2-3, with 8 bases lining up with TRBD2. Germline CDR1 is SGHDT and CDR2 is YYEEEE. The CDR3 spans 15 residues. Trimming at V came to 1 base and at J to 6 bases, leaving 7 bases not matched to a gene.

This chain connects TRBV18 to TRBJ1-1, with D maybe TRBD1 (5 bases). The CDR3 has 16 residues. Looked up from germline, CDR1 is KGHSH and CDR2 is LQKENI. Trimming removed 3 bases from V and 1 base from J, with 15 bases in between. This CDR3 reads CASSPRTGQGNTEAFF. The CDR3 region has the DNA TGTGCCAGCTCACCTCGGACGGGGCAGGGGAACACTGAAGCTTTCTTT.

The V gene is TRBV25-1, the J gene TRBJ2-4; maybe TRBD2 (6 bases). V gave up 4 bases and J gave up 0 bases, with 25 bases separating them. Per the germline V gene, CDR1 is MGHDK and CDR2 is SYGVNS. The CDR3 is made up of 20 amino acids. As DNA, the CDR3 is TGTGCCAGCAGTGGGGGGGAGGAGGGGCGCGAAGCAAGAGCCAAAAACATTCAGTACTTC. The encoded protein is CASSGGEEGREARAKNIQYF.

This clonotype was seen more than once but under ten times. The V gene is TRBV29-1, the J gene TRBJ2-5, with 7 bases lining up with TRBD1. Germline values: CDR1 SQVTM, CDR2 ANQGSEA. This CDR3 has 12 amino acids. V shed 5 bases, J shed 5 bases, and the junction held 5 bases outside the gene matches. The CDR3 region has the DNA TGCAGCGTTCATAGCAGGGGGGAGACCCAGTACTTC. Amino acids: CSVHSRGETQYF.

Regarding this clonotype: Given a much more abundant clone one base away, this may be a read error. V usage is TRBV6-9 and J usage is TRBJ1-2; 7 positions match TRBD1. The CDR3 consists of 16 residues. V dropped 2 bases and J dropped 3; count of bases not matched to a gene: 9. Germline lookup yields CDR1 MNHGY and CDR2 SVAAGI. The CDR3 region is CASSYLPAGTDYGYTF. The DNA for the CDR3 is TGTGCCAGCAGTTATCTGCCCGCCGGGACAGACTATGGCTACACCTTC.

The chain recombines TRBV2 with TRBJ2-1; 7 bases agree with TRBD1. Trimming cost V 8 bases and J 0 bases; bases outside gene matches: 13. Germline loops: CDR1 SNHLY, CDR2 FYNNEI. The CDR3 is 17 amino acids. The CDR3 loop reads CASYYTGEFSSYNEQFF. DNA of the CDR3: TGTGCCAGCTACTATACAGGGGAATTTAGCTCCTACAATGAGCAGTTCTTC. Full variable domain (rest looked up from reference TRBV2 and TRBJ2-1): EPEVTQTPSHQVTQMGQEVILRCVPISNHLYFYWYRQILGQKVEFLVSFYNNEISEKSEIFDDQFSVERPDGSNFTLKIRSTKLEDSAMYFCASYYTGEFSSYNEQFFGPGTRLTVL.

The rearrangement links TRBV7-9 to TRBJ2-2, with TRBD1 identical over 9 bases. Germline V gene lookup returns CDR1 SEHNR and CDR2 FQNEAQ (reference sequence). This CDR3 has 17 residues. Losses at the gene ends were 5 bases for V and 4 bases for J; bases not matched to a gene: 11. CDR3 sequence: CASSATGGKTSTGELFF. The CDR3 region has the DNA TGTGCCAGCAGCGCGACAGGGGGTAAGACCTCCACCGGGGAGCTGTTTTTT.

The V gene is TRBV19, the J gene TRBJ1-1; unclear D gene. Per the germline V gene, CDR1 is LNHDA and CDR2 is SQIVND (reference sequence). V lost 5 bases and J lost 2, with 12 bases in between. The CDR3 runs 14 residues. The CDR3 sequence is CASSLSGYNTEAFF. CDR3 DNA sequence: TGTGCCAGTAGTCTCTCGGGGTATAACACTGAAGCTTTCTTT. The entire variable domain, with the rest obtained from reference TRBV19 and TRBJ1-1, is as follows: DGGITQSPKYLFRKEGQNVTLSCEQNLNHDAMYWYRQDPGQGLRLIYYSQIVNDFQKGDIAEGYSVSREKKESFPLTVTSAQKNPTAFYLCASSLSGYNTEAFFGQGTRLTVV.

As concerns this clonotype: Possible read error: a much larger clone is one base away. This chain connects TRBV6-4 to TRBJ1-2; D ambiguous. Trimming shortened V by 5 bases and J by 3 bases, and 16 bases separated the two germline ends. Germline V gene lookup returns CDR1 MRHNA and CDR2 SNTAGT. CDR3 length equals 15 residues. CDR3 sequence (DNA): TGTGCCAGCAGTTACAAGACCGGCGCCTACTATGGCTACACCTTC. Protein: CASSYKTGAYYGYTF.

This clonotype appeared many times. V is TRBV15 and J is TRBJ2-2, with D perhaps TRBD1 (7 bases). Germline V CDR1 and CDR2: LNHNV, YYDKDF (reference sequence). The CDR3 is 17 residues long. V lost 0 bases and J lost 1, with 12 bases in between. The CDR3 DNA reads as TGTGCCACCAGCAGAGAGGAGGGGGCGCGGAACACCGGGGAGCTGTTTTTT. Translation: CATSREEGARNTGELFF.